This entry features one TCR beta chain sequence. What antigen it recognizes has not been identified. There are no base qualities to consult, and no much larger clone falls within one base. The library was generated by the immunoSEQ multiplex PCR assay. For the multiplex PCR, a mixture combining 60 forward primers for TCR Vbeta segments and 13 reverse primers for TCR Jbeta segments was used. The CDR3 region of rearranged TCR beta genes was amplified from genomic DNA by a multiplex PCR assay. The Illumina HiSeq System was used to sequence the amplified TCR beta libraries as 87-base-pair reads. In the source study's methods: Across the 670 or so repertoires, a later analysis counted tens of millions of unique TCR beta chains, roughly 11 million of which were shared by at least two donors. Raw reads were error-corrected and collapsed into unique sequences by a nearest-neighbor algorithm in which closely related sequences were merged to remove PCR and sequencing errors. V, D and J gene segments were assigned by aligning CDR3 sequences to IMGT reference sequences. For a sequence to be retained, a match of at least six nucleotides was required to both a V gene segment and a J gene segment. Rearrangements were called productive when the CDR3 lacked stop codons and stayed in frame with V and J; all others were non-productive. Following IMGT convention, CDR3 was defined as the stretch from the second conserved V-encoded cysteine to the conserved J-encoded phenylalanine. The earlier analysis of some 600 of the donors excluded sequences that lacked an unambiguous match to a single V gene segment. In an earlier analysis of a few hundred of the donors, V segments were called functional above 56.7% productive rearrangements and were called segregating when the between-donor standard deviation exceeded 5%. A statistical classification framework was developed to diagnose cytomegalovirus status using the catalog of TCR beta chain sequences. In a later analysis, TCR nucleotide sequences were compared against IMGT/GENE-DB human TR gene sequences so that V and J genes could be assigned. Using the TCRdist pipeline, a later analysis assigned CDR3 sequences along with most-parsimonious VDJ recombination scenarios. In a later analysis, each TCR beta chain was defined by its CDR3 amino acid sequence together with its V-gene family, and reads lacking a unique V-gene family were excluded. In a later analysis, 450 to 600 highly shared, low-generation-probability nucleotide sequences were removed to address suspected cross-contamination and a sequencing artifact. For each public chain, a later analysis derived a clonal expansion index from normalized ranks of inferred template counts within each repertoire. Generation probabilities in a later analysis came from a VDJ recombination model fitted to out-of-frame rearrangements, and those results were checked against IGoR. In a later analysis, hypergeometric tests were used to score TCR-TCR, TCR-HLA and TCR-CMV co-occurrence, with a repertoire-size bias correction applied to TCR pairs. A later analysis estimated false discovery rates by permuting HLA or CMV assignments 20 times. In a later analysis, co-occurring TCRs were grouped using DBSCAN, with TCRdist sequence similarity added in when clustering inside HLA-allele-positive subsets. Repertoires with fewer than 30,000 or more than 120,000 public chains were left out of co-occurrence clustering, as were a handful of repertoires with anomalous nucleotide sharing. The immuneACCESS repertoire file appears here via TCRdb, limited to in-frame rearrangements. These files lack a portion of the clones; in checked studies, under half of the deficit traces to unresolved V genes, and the cause of the others is not known. Clone size and the V and J calls come from that table; the DNA yielded D and trimming. This sample lists around 64,000 clones; approximately 90% were detected once. 9% to 14% of the sample goes to the ten largest clones.

In total, 630 or so healthy bone marrow donors made up the cohort. At the time of sampling, every cohort member was nominally healthy, though immune exposures that went unrecorded were likely present. The donor tested CMV seropositive, placing the donor among the roughly 300 seropositive members of the cohort. Each donor provided a peripheral blood sample, and peripheral blood mononuclear cells were used for TCR beta sequencing. The Qiagen DNeasy Blood Extraction Kit was used to extract genomic DNA from the blood cell samples. The data derive from a study of cytomegalovirus exposure and HLA in healthy donors (dated by TCRdb to 2015 to 2018). As for the study more broadly: According to an earlier analysis of several hundred of the donors, 150 million to 200 million T cells yielded 90 million to 140 million unique TCR beta sequences and about 300 Gb of sequence data. A later genetic analysis used genome-wide SNP genotypes for about 65% of the 666 donors, treating that subset as a discovery cohort. Of the approximately 400 genotyped donors, roughly 76% were placed in the genetic ancestry cluster associated with self-reported Caucasian donors. To predict cytomegalovirus infection status, the study combined high-throughput TCR immunosequencing, statistical association of individual TCRs with disease status, and machine learning. A later analysis re-examined previously published TCR beta repertoires from about 670 donors and added high-resolution HLA genotyping to investigate patterns of TCR occurrence. Rather than using new phenotypic data, the later analysis identified candidate immune exposures from TCR beta sequences and from how often those sequences occurred across donors. Donor age, sex, ethnicity and CMV serostatus were compiled alongside the repertoire data. Because of strong linkage in the cohort, 4 to 6 DR-DQ haplotypes were treated as single units for association and clustering. A separate validation cohort of more than 100 different subjects was used in addition to the roughly 720-subject first cohort. The number of typed donors differed by locus: 629-630 for A, B, C, DRB1 and DQB1; approximately 520 for DQA1; about 600 for DPA1; and some 470 for DPB1. In an earlier analysis of about 590 of the donors, high-throughput TCR beta sequencing was used to judge whether each TCR beta V gene segment behaved as functional or pseudogenic. Among a few hundred genotyped donors of the cohort, an average of approximately 240,000 unique TCR beta nucleotide sequences were sequenced per donor, around 18% of them non-productive. Class I and class II HLA loci were covered by the typing at four-digit resolution. Using immunosequencing, the study profiled T cell repertoires from fewer than 700 subjects and related those repertoires to cytomegalovirus serostatus. About 280 gigabases of sequencing data and around 90 million unique TCR sequences made up an early release that covered approximately 650 HLA-typed donors. Every discovery cohort repertoire had been produced on one sequencing platform. The study was designed to test whether signatures of past pathogen exposure could be identified by cataloging public T cell receptors. Broader findings and caveats from the paper: Because HLA typing was missing for some donors at each locus, association tests included only the typed subset. When HLA alleles, especially DR and DQ, strongly co-occurred, attributing TCR associations to individual alleles was difficult. In a later analysis, the rate of TCR association differed among HLA loci, with DRB1 alleles having the most associated TCRs and HLA-C alleles having the fewest. A later analysis associated 16,951 TCR beta sequences with specific HLA alleles at a false discovery rate of 0.05. About 17 rarely observed V segments, including chromosome 9 orphons, were excluded from the earlier analysis of about 610 of the donors because counts were too low. A further reported finding was that TCR beta sequences accurately predicted the HLA-A and HLA-B alleles for most subjects in the first cohort. In a later analysis, most CMV-associated TCR beta chains were found to appear HLA-restricted, with HLA associations seemingly driven largely by CMV exposure. The only immune exposure information available for the cohort was CMV serostatus. According to a later analysis, parvovirus B19, influenza, CMV and Epstein-Barr virus appeared linked to several top co-occurrence clusters. In an earlier analysis of around 600 of the donors, most TCR beta V segments were observed in productive rearrangements about 87% or about 30% of the time, broadly matching IMGT annotations. Presence/absence analyses assumed roughly uniform sequencing depth across donors, an assumption that may not hold. An association between a missense DCLRE1C variant and V-gene and J-gene trimming of TCR beta chains was found in a later genetic analysis and replicated in an independent cohort. A later analysis found that HLA-associated TCR beta chains were more clonally expanded and had lower generation probabilities than equally common non-associated chains. The authors suggested that the approach could potentially be generalized to other disease states and immunological phenotypes. In both the original and validation cohorts, the classifier was reported to diagnose cytomegalovirus status with high specificity and sensitivity. Most TCR sequences were seen in very few donors, while some public TCRs were found in many individuals. Three of the identified cytomegalovirus-associated TCR beta chains were confirmed in vitro to be specific for cytomegalovirus antigens. Linkage disequilibrium might explain the correlated functional status among segregating V segments, but an unknown experimental factor could not be excluded. In the study, around 160 TCR beta chains were listed as associated with cytomegalovirus. A group of highly shared sequence variants was considered likely to be a technical artifact of the sequencing pipeline. The cohort was sequenced for TCR beta chains only, and without alpha or paired-chain data the features that could be detected were limited. In a later genetic analysis, fewer N-insertions in productive TCRs were reported among donors in an Asian-associated ancestry cluster than the roughly 700-donor mean.

Sequencing was carried out using PBMCs. This receptor was obtained from a woman aged 30 to 39 in good health and CMV-seropositive.

CDR3 loop: CASSPGTGTSNQPQHF. Read as DNA, the sequence is TGTGCCAGCAGTCCCGGGACAGGTACTAGCAATCAGCCCCAGCATTTT. The chain was built from TRBV27 and TRBJ1-5, and TRBD1 matches 8 of the central bases. CDR1 and CDR2, looked up from the germline V gene (reference sequence), are MNHEY and SMNVEV. The CDR3 measures 16 amino acids from cysteine to phenylalanine. Of all the DNA, just the CDR3 is kept, 48 bases in frame from base 1. Germline trimming amounts to 5 bases on V and 0 bases on J, with 6 as the count of junction bases outside the gene matches.